Sequencing of this T cell receptor beta chain was carried out in a study of blood T cells in healthy people across ages. Unmatched junction bases numbered 4, after V lost 5 bases and J lost 2 bases. Looked up from germline, CDR1 is SEHNR and CDR2 is FQNEAQ (reference sequence). This CDR3 has 15 residues. A second about 6 to 11 cycle PCR used barcoded and J-beta primers. With 12 random nucleotides, a template-switch adaptor tagged each individual cDNA molecule. Each CDR3 protein gets one entry after TCRdb re-called the 5' RACE reads with MiXCR. This sample yields 650,000 to 1,000,000 distinct CDR3 sequences, of which about 47% are seen a single time; about a sixth belongs to the top ten. The table lists this clonotype with a few counts. The antigen remains undetermined. Every sample had a minimum of 6 million PBMCs isolated. Study results and limitations: The fall in TCR beta diversity per million T cells was roughly linear with age.

The source is a man older than 75 in good health. The sequencing input was blood. The V call is TRBV7-9, the J call TRBJ2-3, with 10 bases matching TRBD2. The DNA for the CDR3 is TGTGCCAGCAGCCGGACTAGCGGCTACACAGATACGCAGTATTTT. Translation: CASSRTSGYTDTQYF.